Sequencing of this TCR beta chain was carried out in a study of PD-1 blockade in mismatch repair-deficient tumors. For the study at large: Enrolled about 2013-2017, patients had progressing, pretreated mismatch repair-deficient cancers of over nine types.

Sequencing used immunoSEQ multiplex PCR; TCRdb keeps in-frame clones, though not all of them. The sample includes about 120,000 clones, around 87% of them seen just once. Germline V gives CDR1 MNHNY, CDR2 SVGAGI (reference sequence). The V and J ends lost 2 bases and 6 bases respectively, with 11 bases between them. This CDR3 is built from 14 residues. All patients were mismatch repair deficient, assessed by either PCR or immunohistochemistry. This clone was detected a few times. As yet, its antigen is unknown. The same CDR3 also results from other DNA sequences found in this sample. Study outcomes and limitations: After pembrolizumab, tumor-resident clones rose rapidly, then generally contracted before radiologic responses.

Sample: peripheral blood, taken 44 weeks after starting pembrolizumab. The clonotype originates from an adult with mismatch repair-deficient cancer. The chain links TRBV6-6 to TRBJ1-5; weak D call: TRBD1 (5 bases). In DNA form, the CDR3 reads TGTGCCAGCAGTTACGGCCAGGGAGGTCAGCCCCAGCATTTT. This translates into CASSYGQGGQPQHF.